This TCR beta chain was recovered during a study of CD8+CD57+ T cells in acquired aplastic anemia. Previously, flow cytometry had revealed CD8+CD57+ cell expansion in the patients chosen for sequencing. Profiling that covered TCR beta VDJ and CDR3 relied on genomic DNA as its template. TCRdb fed the reads into MiXCR, producing one record per CDR3 protein. The sample includes about 270,000 distinct CDR3 sequences, roughly 80% seen only once; the top ten take roughly 42%. This TCR came from a human donor with aplastic anemia. Sequenced input: sorted CD4+, CD8+, or CD8+CD57+ T cells (not recorded which) from PBMCs.

The CDR3 region is CASSLGTVRNTEAFF. In DNA, the CDR3 is TGTGCCAGCAGCTTAGGGACGGTAAGGAACACTGAAGCTTTCTTT. This chain joins TRBV11-2 and TRBJ1-1; D ambiguous. From germline, CDR1 is SGHAT and CDR2 FQNNGV. V was shortened by 1 base and J by 1 base, with 10 bases between the two germline ends. The CDR3 totals 15 residues. Using reference TRBV11-2 and TRBJ1-1 for the parts outside the CDR3, the full variable domain is EAGVAQSPRYKIIEKRQSVAFWCNPISGHATLYWYQQILGQGPKLLIQFQNNGVVDDSQLPKDRFSAERLKGVDSTLKIQPAKLEDSAVYLCASSLGTVRNTEAFFGQGTRLTVV.